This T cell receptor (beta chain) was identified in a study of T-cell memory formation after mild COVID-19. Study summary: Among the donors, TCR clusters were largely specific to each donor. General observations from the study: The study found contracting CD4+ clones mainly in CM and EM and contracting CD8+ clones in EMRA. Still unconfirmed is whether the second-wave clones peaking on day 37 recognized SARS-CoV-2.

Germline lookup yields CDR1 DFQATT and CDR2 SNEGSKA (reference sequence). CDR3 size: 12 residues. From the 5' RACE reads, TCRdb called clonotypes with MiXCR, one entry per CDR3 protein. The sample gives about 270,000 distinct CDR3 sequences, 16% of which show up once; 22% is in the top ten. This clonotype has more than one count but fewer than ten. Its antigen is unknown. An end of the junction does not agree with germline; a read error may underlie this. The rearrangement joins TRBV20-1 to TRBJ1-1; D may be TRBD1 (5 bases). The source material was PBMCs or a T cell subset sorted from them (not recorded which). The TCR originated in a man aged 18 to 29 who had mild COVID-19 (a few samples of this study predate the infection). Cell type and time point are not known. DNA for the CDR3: TGCAGTGCTCGAAGGGTGGGGACTGAAGCCTTCTTT. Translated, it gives CSARRVGTEAFF.